The 30 T cell receptor beta chains below were found in one sample sequenced in a study of beta chain features in type 1 diabetes. Every bit of the isolated RNA underwent reverse transcription, so sequencing read expressed TCRB transcripts. Some clones are missing from TCRdb's copy, which holds only in-frame ones; the method was immunoSEQ multiplex PCR. The sample carries 300,000 to 400,000 clones, 10% to 15% recorded once. Sequenced input: naive CD4+ T cells from blood. The source of these receptors is a man aged 18 to 29 in good health.

V usage is TRBV30 and J usage is TRBJ1-2; D not resolved. CDR3 length equals 11 residues. The V end lost 1 base, the J end lost 6 bases, and 6 bases lay between the germline ends. The germline V gene has CDR1 GTSNPN and CDR2 SVGIG (reference sequence). The CDR3 DNA reads TGTGCCTGGAGTGATCCAGATGGCTACACCTTC. This codes for CAWSDPDGYTF.

A few counts support this clone. Written as DNA, the CDR3 is TGTGCCAGCAGCCAAGGCCCTAGCGGGATCACCGGGGAGCTGTTTTTT. This codes for CASSQGPSGITGELFF. The chain is built from TRBV4-2 and TRBJ2-2, with 9 nucleotides matching TRBD2. Unmatched junction bases numbered 4, after V lost 1 base and J lost 4 bases. CDR1 and CDR2 from the germline V gene are LGHNA and YNFKEQ. The length of the CDR3 is 16 residues.

The genes are TRBV7-2 and TRBJ2-5, with 8 bases matching TRBD1. The J segment lost 5 bases and the V segment lost 5 bases, leaving 4 bases of the junction unmatched. Germline values: CDR1 SGHTA, CDR2 FQGNSA. This CDR3 contains 13 residues. CDR3: CASSPRDRETQYF. CDR3 DNA: TGTGCCAGCAGCCCACGGGACAGGGAGACCCAGTACTTC.

This clone was detected only a few times. The chain uses TRBV7-2 and TRBJ1-5; TRBD1 matches 12 bases. The CDR3 is made up of 15 amino acids. The V gene's germline CDR1 is SGHTA and CDR2 FQGNSA. Trimming took 5 bases from V and 7 from J; bases not matched to a gene: 6. CDR3 protein: CASSEGQGARQPQHF. Written as DNA, the CDR3 is TGTGCCAGCAGCGAGGGACAGGGGGCACGCCAGCCCCAGCATTTT.

This clone was recorded a few times. Other DNA sequences from this sample encode an identical CDR3 as well. This sequence joins TRBV7-3 and TRBJ1-1, with a tentative D call TRBD1 (6 bases). V lost 6 bases and J lost 1, with 9 bases in between. Per germline, CDR1 SGHTA and CDR2 FQGTGA. This CDR3 has 13 residues. The CDR3 DNA reads as TGTGCCAGCAGTTTACAGGGGAACACTGAAGCTTTCTTT. Protein: CASSLQGNTEAFF.

The chain recombines TRBV6-6 with TRBJ2-2; TRBD2 matches 8 bases. This CDR3 is 16 amino acids long. CDR1 and CDR2 (germline): MNHNY, SVGAGI (reference sequence). V lost 6 bases, J lost 7 bases, and 13 bases stayed unmatched. This chain's CDR3 is CASSAGLAGGDGELFF. DNA for the CDR3: TGTGCCAGCAGCGCAGGACTAGCCGGAGGTGACGGGGAGCTGTTTTTT.

This chain links TRBV30 with TRBJ2-3; 7 bases are a match to TRBD1. CDR1 GTSNPN and CDR2 SVGIG come from the germline V gene (reference sequence). CDR3 length: 19 amino acids. Trimming took 2 bases from V and 5 from J; bases not matched to a gene: 22. The CDR3 DNA is TGTGCCTGGAGTCTAGACTCCCCCCGACAGGGCTCTATAATAGATACGCAGTATTTT. Its translation is CAWSLDSPRQGSIIDTQYF.

The chain combines TRBV19 with TRBJ1-1; D perhaps matches TRBD1 (6 bases). V gave up 8 bases and J gave up 1 base, with 11 bases separating them. Germline V gives CDR1 LNHDA, CDR2 SQIVND (reference sequence). CDR3 length: 13 amino acids. CDR3 DNA sequence: TGTGCCAGTGGGACGACAGGGAACACTGAAGCTTTCTTT. It specifies CASGTTGNTEAFF.

This clone was recorded once. The chain employs TRBV28 and TRBJ2-7, with 10 bases lining up with TRBD1. V lost 4 bases to trimming and J lost 3 bases; unmatched junction nucleotides: 6. Per the germline V gene, CDR1 is MDHEN and CDR2 is SYDVKM. CDR3 length: 15 amino acids. CDR3: CASSSPTGGVYEQYF. The CDR3 DNA reads TGTGCCAGCAGTTCGCCGACAGGGGGCGTCTACGAGCAGTACTTC.

This clone was found many times. The chain carries TRBV4-2 and TRBJ2-6; 8 bases are shared with TRBD1. The germline V gene encodes CDR1 LGHNA and CDR2 YNFKEQ. Trimming removed 7 bases from V and 0 bases from J; junction bases left unmatched: 5. The CDR3 sequence is 16 residues long. The CDR3 DNA is TGTGCCAGCACTGACAGGGGAGGCTCTGGGGCCAACGTCCTGACTTTC. This gives the protein CASTDRGGSGANVLTF.

The rearrangement links TRBV4-3 to TRBJ2-2, with 13 nucleotides matching TRBD2. This CDR3 spans 19 amino acids. J gave up 3 bases and V 1 base, and 8 bases lay outside the gene matches. Germline-derived CDR1 and CDR2 are LGHNA and YSLEER. The CDR3 spells CASSQGTSGSTAYTGELFF. The CDR3 region has the DNA TGCGCCAGCAGCCAAGGGACTAGCGGGAGCACCGCGTACACCGGGGAGCTGTTTTTT.

The chain is built from TRBV7-6 and TRBJ2-1, with TRBD1 identical over 7 bases. The CDR3 length is 15 residues. Losses at the gene ends were 3 bases for V and 7 bases for J; bases not matched to a gene: 9. Germline V CDR1 and CDR2: SGHVS, FNYEAQ. For the CDR3, the DNA is TGTGCCAGCAGCTTTAAACGGACAGGTGGGAATGAGCAGTTCTTC. This gives the protein CASSFKRTGGNEQFF.

This clone was found a few times. This chain joins TRBV5-1 and TRBJ2-3, with TRBD1 matching 8 bases. The CDR3 runs 16 residues. With 7 bases clipped from V and 2 bases from J, the junction kept 12 bases outside the gene matches. The germline V gene has CDR1 SGHRS and CDR2 YFSETQ. The CDR3 DNA reads as TGCGCCAGCGGACATGAAGACAGGGGCCTCACAGATACGCAGTATTTT. It translates to CASGHEDRGLTDTQYF.

This clone has just a few counts. V and J are TRBV7-2 and TRBJ2-1; a weak D match, TRBD2 (5 bases). Germline values: CDR1 SGHTA, CDR2 FQGNSA. The CDR3 runs 12 residues. Trimming took 3 bases from V and 12 from J, leaving 12 bases between them. The DNA of the CDR3 is TGTGCCAGCAGCTTCATTCGGGCGGGGCAGTTCTTC. It encodes CASSFIRAGQFF.

This sequence joins TRBV7-2 and TRBJ2-7, with D tentatively TRBD2 (6 bases). The CDR3 consists of 16 residues. Per germline, CDR1 SGHTA and CDR2 FQGNSA. Trimming stripped 1 base from V and 2 bases from J, with 15 bases between. DNA of the CDR3: TGTGCCAGCAGCTTAGAGGGCGGTGGACTACCCTACGAGCAGTACTTC. Encoded protein: CASSLEGGGLPYEQYF.

This chain links TRBV4-1 with TRBJ2-5; 8 positions agree with TRBD1. The V and J ends lost 4 bases and 4 bases, in that order; junction bases with no gene match: 2. This CDR3 has 13 amino acids. CDR1 is MGHRA and CDR2 is YSYEKL in the germline V gene. CDR3 region: CASSPGQGETQYF. CDR3 in DNA: TGCGCCAGCAGCCCCGGACAGGGAGAGACCCAGTACTTC.

The chain has TRBV28 and TRBJ1-2; a weak D match, TRBD1 (5 bases). This CDR3 comprises 12 residues. Per germline, CDR1 MDHEN and CDR2 SYDVKM. The V gene lost 3 bases and the J gene lost 11 bases, with 13 bases spanning the gap. The CDR3 bases are TGTGCCAGCAGTTTGGGCGGGGGTTTATACACCTTC. This codes for CASSLGGGLYTF.

This clone was counted a few times. Relative to the germline gene, one junction end is altered; a read error may explain this. The CDR3 sequence is CSVRTSGRKSYDEQFF. The CDR3, as DNA: TGCAGCGTGAGGACTAGCGGGAGGAAGTCCTACGATGAGCAGTTCTTC. The chain has TRBV29-1 and TRBJ2-1, with 14 bases that match TRBD2. CDR3 length: 16 residues. Germline values: CDR1 SQVTM, CDR2 ANQGSEA.

This clone came up a few times. The chain carries TRBV5-4 and TRBJ2-7; D gene ambiguous. Trimming removed 5 bases at V and 3 bases at J, with 15 bases between. Germline loops: CDR1 SGHNT, CDR2 YYREEE (reference sequence). The CDR3 is made up of 14 amino acids. CDR3 sequence reads: CASSPTVVVYEQYF. The CDR3 bases are TGTGCCAGCAGTCCGACTGTCGTCGTCTACGAGCAGTACTTC. Using reference TRBV5-4 and TRBJ2-7 for the parts outside the CDR3, the full variable domain is ETGVTQSPTHLIKTRGQQVTLRCSSQSGHNTVSWYQQALGQGPQFIFQYYREEENGRGNFPPRFSGLQFPNYSSELNVNALELDDSALYLCASSPTVVVYEQYFGPGTRLTVT.

This clone came up many times. The CDR3 DNA reads TGTGCCAGCAGTCTTGTCAGGCTGGCGGGAAGCACAGATACGCAGTATTTT. It translates to CASSLVRLAGSTDTQYF. The V and J genes are TRBV7-2 and TRBJ2-3, with a possible D match to TRBD2 (6 bases). V shed 6 bases and J shed 0 bases, with 19 bases lying between them. Germline loops: CDR1 SGHTA, CDR2 FQGNSA. The CDR3 totals 17 residues.

The chain carries TRBV6-5 and TRBJ1-5; TRBD1 matches at 7 bases. Germline lookup yields CDR1 MNHEY and CDR2 SVGAGI. The V gene end was trimmed by 10 bases and the J gene end by 0 bases; junction bases not matched to a gene: 3. The CDR3 is 13 residues long. CDR3 in DNA: TGTGCCATCCGGACAGGTAGCAATCAGCCCCAGCATTTT. It translates to CAIRTGSNQPQHF.

The CDR3 protein is CASSTRQGLTGELFF. CDR3 in DNA: TGCGCCAGCAGCACCAGACAGGGGTTAACCGGGGAGCTGTTTTTT. The chain has TRBV5-1 and TRBJ2-2, with 8 bases aligning to TRBD1. Germline assignment: CDR1 SGHRS and CDR2 YFSETQ. The junction had 7 bases not matched to a gene; V was cut back by 4 bases and J by 5 bases. CDR3 length: 15 residues.

V usage is TRBV28 and J usage is TRBJ1-1; D uncertain. V lost 11 bases, J lost 8 bases, and 15 bases lay in between. Germline CDR1 reads MDHEN; CDR2 reads SYDVKM. The CDR3 runs to 11 residues. The CDR3 is CASRRAPEAFF. CDR3 coding DNA: TGTGCCTCCCGGAGGGCCCCCGAAGCTTTCTTT.

This clone was detected only a few times. The rearrangement links TRBV7-2 to TRBJ2-4; the D is unclear. With 1 base removed from V and 7 bases from J, the gap between germline ends came to 14 bases. In germline, CDR1 is SGHTA, CDR2 FQGNSA. The CDR3 totals 15 residues. The CDR3 region is CASSLEPRMWNIQYF. The DNA of the CDR3 is TGTGCCAGCAGCTTAGAGCCCCGAATGTGGAACATTCAGTACTTC.

The gene calls are TRBV9 and TRBJ2-3; D possibly corresponds to TRBD2 (5 bases). This CDR3 contains 15 residues. Germline assignment: CDR1 SGDLS and CDR2 YYNGEE. V gave up 1 base and J gave up 0 bases, with 9 bases separating them. CDR3 in amino acids: CASSVRAVSTDTQYF. As DNA, the CDR3 is TGTGCCAGCAGCGTACGAGCGGTAAGCACAGATACGCAGTATTTT.

This sequence joins TRBV7-9 and TRBJ1-2, with 9 nucleotides matching TRBD1. CDR1 is SEHNR and CDR2 is FQNEAQ in the germline V gene (reference sequence). With V trimmed by 3 bases and J by 4 bases, 3 bases remained unmatched. This CDR3 comprises 14 residues. The CDR3 reads CASSFAGQGYGYTF. The CDR3 coding sequence is TGTGCCAGCAGCTTTGCGGGACAGGGCTATGGCTACACCTTC.

This sequence joins TRBV4-1 and TRBJ2-1; 9 bases map to TRBD1. Germline V gene data show CDR1 as MGHRA and CDR2 as YSYEKL. There are 17 residues in the CDR3. J lost 0 bases, V lost 4 bases, and 7 bases had no gene match. The CDR3 bases are TGCGCCAGCAGCCTCGGACAGGGGCCGAGCTCCTACAATGAGCAGTTCTTC. This sequence encodes CASSLGQGPSSYNEQFF.

This clone was detected a few times. The V call is TRBV7-9, the J call TRBJ2-7; 12 positions match TRBD2. CDR3 length: 16 amino acids. The junction had 7 bases not matched to a gene; V was cut back by 5 bases and J by 2 bases. Germline lookup yields CDR1 SEHNR and CDR2 FQNEAQ (reference sequence). CDR3 loop: CASSLQTSGGTYEQYF. As DNA, the CDR3 is TGTGCCAGCAGCCTACAGACTAGCGGGGGTACCTACGAGCAGTACTTC.

Here the CDR3 reads CASSPRDSPNTEAFF. The CDR3 coding sequence is TGTGCCAGCAGCCCCCGGGACAGCCCGAACACTGAAGCTTTCTTT. This chain connects TRBV7-9 to TRBJ1-1, with 7 bases fitting TRBD1. Germline values: CDR1 SEHNR, CDR2 FQNEAQ (reference sequence). The CDR3 totals 15 residues. J lost 1 base, V lost 5 bases, and 7 bases had no gene match.

This clone has more than one count but fewer than ten. The V call is TRBV28, the J call TRBJ2-7; D not resolved. V gave up 6 bases and J gave up 2 bases, with 8 bases separating them. CDR1 is MDHEN and CDR2 is SYDVKM in the germline V gene. The CDR3 is made up of 12 amino acids. The CDR3 bases are TGTGCCAGCAGGGCCATAACCTACGAGCAGTACTTC. As protein: CASRAITYEQYF.